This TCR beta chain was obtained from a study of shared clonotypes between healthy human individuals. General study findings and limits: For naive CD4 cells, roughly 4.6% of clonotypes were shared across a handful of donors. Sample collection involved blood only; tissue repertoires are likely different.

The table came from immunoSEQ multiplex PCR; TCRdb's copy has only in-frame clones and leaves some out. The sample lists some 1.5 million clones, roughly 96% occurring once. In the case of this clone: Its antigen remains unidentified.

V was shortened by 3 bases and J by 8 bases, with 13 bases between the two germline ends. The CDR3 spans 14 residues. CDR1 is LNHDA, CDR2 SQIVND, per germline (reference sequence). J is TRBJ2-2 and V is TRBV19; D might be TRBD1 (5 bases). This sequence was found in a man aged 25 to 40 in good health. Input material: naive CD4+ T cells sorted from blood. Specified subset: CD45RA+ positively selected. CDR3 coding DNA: TGTGCCAGTAGTATTGGCAGGGCCTTAGGGGAGCTGTTTTTT. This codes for CASSIGRALGELFF.